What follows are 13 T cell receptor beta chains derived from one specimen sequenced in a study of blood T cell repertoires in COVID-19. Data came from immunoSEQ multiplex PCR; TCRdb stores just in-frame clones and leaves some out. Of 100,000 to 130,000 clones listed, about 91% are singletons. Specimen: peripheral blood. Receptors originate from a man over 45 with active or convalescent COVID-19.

CDR3 region: CASSYKGLKNTEAFF. CDR3 coding DNA: TGTGCCAGCAGTTACAAGGGGCTAAAGAACACTGAAGCTTTCTTT. The chain employs TRBV6-5 and TRBJ1-1, with D tentatively TRBD1 (5 bases). V shed 2 bases and J shed 1 base, with 11 bases lying between them. Germline loops: CDR1 MNHEY, CDR2 SVGAGI. The CDR3 spans 15 residues.

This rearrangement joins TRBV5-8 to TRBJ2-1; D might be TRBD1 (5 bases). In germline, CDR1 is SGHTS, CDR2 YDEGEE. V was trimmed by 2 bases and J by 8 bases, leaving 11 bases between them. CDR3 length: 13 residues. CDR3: CASSFGRAYEQFF. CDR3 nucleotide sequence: TGTGCCAGCAGCTTCGGCAGGGCTTATGAGCAGTTCTTC.

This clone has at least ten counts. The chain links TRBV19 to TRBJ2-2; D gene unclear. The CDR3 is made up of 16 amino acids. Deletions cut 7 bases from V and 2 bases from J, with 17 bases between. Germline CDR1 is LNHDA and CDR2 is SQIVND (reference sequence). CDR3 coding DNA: TGTGCCAGTAACAGAGTATTGGGCCGAAACACCGGGGAGCTGTTTTTT. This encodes CASNRVLGRNTGELFF.

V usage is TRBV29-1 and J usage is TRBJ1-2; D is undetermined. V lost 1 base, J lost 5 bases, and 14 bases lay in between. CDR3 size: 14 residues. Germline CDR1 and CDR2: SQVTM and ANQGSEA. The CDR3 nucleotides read TGCAGCGTTGAAGGATTCGAGGACTTTTATGGCTACACCTTC. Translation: CSVEGFEDFYGYTF. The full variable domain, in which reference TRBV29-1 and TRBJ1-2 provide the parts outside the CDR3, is SAVISQKPSRDICQRGTSLTIQCQVDSQVTMMFWYRQQPGQSLTLIATANQGSEATYESGFVIDKFPISRPNLTFSTLTVSNMSPEDSSIYLCSVEGFEDFYGYTFGSGTRLTVV.

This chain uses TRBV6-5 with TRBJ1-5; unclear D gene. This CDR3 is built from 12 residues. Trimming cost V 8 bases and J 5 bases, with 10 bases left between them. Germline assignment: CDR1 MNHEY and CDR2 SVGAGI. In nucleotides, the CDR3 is TGTGCCAGCGGGAGGGTGGATCAGCCCCAGCATTTT. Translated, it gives CASGRVDQPQHF.

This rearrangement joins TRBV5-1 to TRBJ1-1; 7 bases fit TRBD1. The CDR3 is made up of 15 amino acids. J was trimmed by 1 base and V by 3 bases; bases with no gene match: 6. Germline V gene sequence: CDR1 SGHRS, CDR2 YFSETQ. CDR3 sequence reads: CASSSRTGQNTEAFF. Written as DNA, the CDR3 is TGCGCCAGCAGCTCCCGGACAGGACAGAACACTGAAGCTTTCTTT.

The CDR3 region has the DNA TGTGCCAGCAGCCCCCCCTCTCGACCGGGCGGGGACACCATATATTTT. This sequence encodes CASSPPSRPGGDTIYF. The chain combines TRBV28 with TRBJ1-3; the D is unclear. The germline gives CDR1 MDHEN, CDR2 SYDVKM. V was shortened by 6 bases and J by 8 bases, with 23 bases between the two germline ends. The CDR3 length is 16 residues.

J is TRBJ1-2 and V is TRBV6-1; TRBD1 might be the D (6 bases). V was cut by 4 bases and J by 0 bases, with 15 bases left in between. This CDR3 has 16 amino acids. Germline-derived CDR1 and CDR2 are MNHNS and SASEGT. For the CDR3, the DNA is TGTGCCAGCAGTGTCCCCGACAGGACCACTAACTATGGCTACACCTTC. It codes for CASSVPDRTTNYGYTF.

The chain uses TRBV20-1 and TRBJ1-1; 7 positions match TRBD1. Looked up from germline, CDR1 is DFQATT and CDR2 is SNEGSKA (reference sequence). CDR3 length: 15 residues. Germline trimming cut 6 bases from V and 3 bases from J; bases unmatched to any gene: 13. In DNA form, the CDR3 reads TGCAGTGCCAGTTCCGTTTCAGGGGGGCACACTGAAGCTTTCTTT. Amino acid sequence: CSASSVSGGHTEAFF.

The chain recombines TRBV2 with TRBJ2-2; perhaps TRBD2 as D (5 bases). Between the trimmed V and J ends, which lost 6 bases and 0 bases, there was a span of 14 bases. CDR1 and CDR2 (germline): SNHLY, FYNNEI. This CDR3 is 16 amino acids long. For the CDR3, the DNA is TGTGCCAGCAGCCGGACGGGGTCCTCGAACACCGGGGAGCTGTTTTTT. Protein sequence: CASSRTGSSNTGELFF. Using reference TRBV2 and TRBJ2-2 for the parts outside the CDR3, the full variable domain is EPEVTQTPSHQVTQMGQEVILRCVPISNHLYFYWYRQILGQKVEFLVSFYNNEISEKSEIFDDQFSVERPDGSNFTLKIRSTKLEDSAMYFCASSRTGSSNTGELFFGEGSRLTVL.

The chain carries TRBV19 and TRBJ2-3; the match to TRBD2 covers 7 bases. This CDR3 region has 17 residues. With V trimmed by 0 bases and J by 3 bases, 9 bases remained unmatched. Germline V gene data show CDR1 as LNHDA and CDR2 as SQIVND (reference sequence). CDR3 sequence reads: CASSIDLGREFTDTQYF. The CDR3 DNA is TGTGCCAGTAGTATAGATCTCGGGCGGGAGTTTACAGATACGCAGTATTTT.

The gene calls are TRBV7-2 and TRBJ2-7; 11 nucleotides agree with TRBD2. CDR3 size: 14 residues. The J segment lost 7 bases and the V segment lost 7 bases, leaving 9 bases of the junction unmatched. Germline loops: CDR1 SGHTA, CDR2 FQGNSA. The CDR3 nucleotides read TGTGCCAGCAAATTAGCGGGAGGGCCTTGGGAGCAGTACTTC. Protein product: CASKLAGGPWEQYF.

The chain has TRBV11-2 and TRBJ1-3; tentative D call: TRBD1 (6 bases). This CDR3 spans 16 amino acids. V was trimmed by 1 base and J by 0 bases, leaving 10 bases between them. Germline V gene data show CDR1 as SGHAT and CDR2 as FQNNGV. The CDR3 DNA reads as TGTGCCAGCAGCTTAGTAACGGACAGCTCTGGAAACACCATATATTTT. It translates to CASSLVTDSSGNTIYF.